A single sample gave rise to the 19 T cell receptor beta chains below, sequenced in a study of T cell changes during pregnancy in multiple sclerosis. Data came from immunoSEQ multiplex PCR; TCRdb stores just in-frame clones and leaves some out. Among over 65,000 clones listed, more than 85% were seen once. Sequences were derived from peripheral blood, sampled in the first trimester of pregnancy. These receptor sequences come from a female donor with multiple sclerosis, enrolled in a pregnancy study.

This chain links TRBV6-5 with TRBJ2-2; 7 bases are shared with TRBD2. This CDR3 comprises 16 residues. Losses at the gene ends were 0 bases for V and 6 bases for J; bases not matched to a gene: 7. The germline CDR1 and CDR2 sequences are MNHEY and SVGAGI. CDR3: CASSYSSGALAGELFF. CDR3 coding DNA: TGTGCCAGCAGTTACTCAAGCGGGGCCCTCGCCGGGGAGCTGTTTTTT.

This clone appeared once. As DNA, the CDR3 is TGTGCCAGCGGCTCGACCGGGGAGCTGTTTTTT. Translating it yields CASGSTGELFF. The gene calls are TRBV5-6 and TRBJ2-2; no firm D call. The CDR3 length is 11 residues. V shed 7 bases and J shed 5 bases, with 6 bases lying between them. The germline V gene encodes CDR1 SGHDT and CDR2 YYEEEE.

This clone was seen a handful of times. The gene calls are TRBV7-2 and TRBJ1-1; D may be TRBD1 (5 bases). The CDR3 consists of 16 residues. Trimming removed 1 base at V and 1 base at J, with 13 bases between. Germline CDR1 and CDR2: SGHTA and FQGNSA. DNA of the CDR3: TGTGCCAGCAGCTTAGTTCCAGGGAATGGGAACACTGAAGCTTTCTTT. Translating gives CASSLVPGNGNTEAFF.

The CDR3 region is CASRPDRVNTGELFF. The CDR3 DNA reads TGTGCCAGCAGACCAGACAGGGTAAACACCGGGGAGCTGTTTTTT. This chain uses TRBV27 with TRBJ2-2, with 7 bases matching TRBD1. V shed 6 bases and J 2 bases; nucleotides not matched to a gene: 6. This CDR3 spans 15 amino acids. The germline V gene has CDR1 MNHEY and CDR2 SMNVEV (reference sequence).

This chain links TRBV12-2 with TRBJ1-6; the DNA was not used to check the table's D call, TRBD1. TRBV12-2 represents a pseudogene. CDR3 length equals 16 residues. The CDR3 sequence is CASRQRLGGLRSPLHF. In DNA, the CDR3 is TGTGCAAGTCGCCAACGTCTAGGGGGCCTCCGTTCACCCCTCCACTTT.

The gene calls are TRBV13 and TRBJ2-6; D gene uncertain. Trimming removed 5 bases from V and 2 bases from J, with 13 bases in between. The CDR3 contains 16 residues. Germline V gene lookup returns CDR1 PRHDT and CDR2 FYEKMQ (reference sequence). CDR3 DNA: TGTGCCAGCAGCCGAATAAAAAGAGCTGGGGCCAACGTCCTGACTTTC. The encoded protein is CASSRIKRAGANVLTF.

This chain uses TRBV11-3 with TRBJ2-3, with D maybe TRBD1 (6 bases). V lost 3 bases to trimming and J lost 4 bases, with 17 bases between them. CDR3 size: 16 residues. Germline V gives CDR1 SGHNT, CDR2 YENEEA. CDR3 in amino acids: CASSLGHSGTPDTQYF. The CDR3 DNA sequence: TGTGCCAGCAGCTTGGGACACTCAGGGACCCCAGATACGCAGTATTTT. Full variable domain (rest looked up from reference TRBV11-3 and TRBJ2-3): EAGVVQSPRYKIIEKKQPVAFWCNPISGHNTLYWYLQNLGQGPELLIRYENEEAVDDSQLPKDRFSAERLKGVDSTLKIQPAELGDSAVYLCASSLGHSGTPDTQYFGPGTRLTVL.

V usage is TRBV12-5 and J usage is TRBJ1-3; no firm D call. Germline V lookup: CDR1 LGHNT, CDR2 FRNRAP. The CDR3 loop spans 14 amino acids. V lost 8 bases, J lost 7 bases, and 18 bases lay in between. The CDR3 protein is CASNEAPSSNTIYF. The CDR3 DNA sequence: TGTGCTAGTAACGAAGCCCCATCGAGTAACACCATATATTTT.

V is TRBV18 and J is TRBJ2-7; D possibly corresponds to TRBD1 (6 bases). Trimming shortened V by 3 bases and J by 4 bases, and 13 bases separated the two germline ends. This CDR3 has 14 amino acids. In germline, CDR1 is KGHSH, CDR2 LQKENI. CDR3 bases: TGTGCCAGCTCACCCCAGGGGACGACTTACGAGCAGTACTTC. Translated, it gives CASSPQGTTYEQYF.

This chain joins TRBV5-4 and TRBJ2-7, with D hard to call. The V gene's germline CDR1 is SGHNT and CDR2 YYREEE (reference sequence). The V end lost 1 base, the J end lost 4 bases, and 15 bases lay between the germline ends. The CDR3 totals 15 residues. The CDR3 nucleotides read TGTGCCAGCAGCTTGCCTGGCCCTCACCCTTACGAGCAGTACTTC. Translating it yields CASSLPGPHPYEQYF.

The CDR3 region has the DNA TGTGCCAGCAGCTCTTGGGCCCGGGTACGGGGTTCACCCCTCCACTTT. This sequence encodes CASSSWARVRGSPLHF. The genes are TRBV5-8 and TRBJ1-6; D is ambiguous. Germline CDR1 reads SGHTS; CDR2 reads YDEGEE. CDR3 length: 16 amino acids. With 3 bases removed from V and 9 bases from J, the gap between germline ends came to 19 bases.

This clone was observed once. This chain connects TRBV28 to TRBJ1-3; no clear D. Germline CDR1 reads MDHEN; CDR2 reads SYDVKM. V was trimmed by 4 bases and J by 1 base, leaving 8 bases between them. The CDR3 covers 14 residues. CDR3 protein: CASSSPGSGNTIYF. The CDR3 nucleotides read TGTGCCAGCAGTTCTCCGGGTTCTGGAAACACCATATATTTT.

The chain couples TRBV5-4 to TRBJ2-5; 10 bases agree with TRBD2. The CDR3 is 17 residues long. Trimming removed 0 bases from V and 5 bases from J; junction bases left unmatched: 10. CDR1 is SGHNT and CDR2 is YYREEE in the germline V gene (reference sequence). The CDR3 protein is CASSLAIASGGGETQYF. CDR3 nucleotide sequence: TGTGCCAGCAGCTTGGCCATAGCTAGCGGGGGCGGGGAGACCCAGTACTTC.

The V gene is TRBV28, the J gene TRBJ2-5, with unresolved D. The CDR3 length is 14 residues. Deletions cut 4 bases from V and 5 bases from J, with 14 bases between. Germline V gives CDR1 MDHEN, CDR2 SYDVKM. The chain's CDR3 is CASSSSPSRETQYF. CDR3 DNA sequence: TGTGCCAGCAGTTCTTCTCCCTCGAGGGAGACCCAGTACTTC. The complete variable domain, with remaining parts taken from reference TRBV28 and TRBJ2-5, reads DVKVTQSSRYLVKRTGEKVFLECVQDMDHENMFWYRQDPGLGLRLIYFSYDVKMKEKGDIPEGYSVSREKKERFSLILESASTNQTSMYLCASSSSPSRETQYFGPGTRLLVL.

The chain uses TRBV6-1 and TRBJ1-5, with TRBD1 matching over 8 bases. The V segment lost 1 base and the J segment 4 bases; nucleotides outside the gene matches: 3. Per the germline V gene, CDR1 is MNHNS and CDR2 is SASEGT. The CDR3 runs to 15 residues. The CDR3 DNA is TGTGCCAGCAGTGAAGTGACAGGGGAAAATCAGCCCCAGCATTTT. Its translation: CASSEVTGENQPQHF.

The chain has TRBV15 and TRBJ2-4; TRBD2 aligns across 7 bases. Germline V gene lookup returns CDR1 LNHNV and CDR2 YYDKDF (reference sequence). CDR3 length: 18 residues. Trimming removed 2 bases from V and 1 base from J; junction bases left unmatched: 11. The CDR3, as DNA: TGTGCCACCAGCAGACCCCCGGGGGGTGAGGGGGCCAAAAACATTCAGTACTTC. This sequence encodes CATSRPPGGEGAKNIQYF. Variable domain in full (rest from reference TRBV15 and TRBJ2-4): DAMVIQNPRYQVTQFGKPVTLSCSQTLNHNVMYWYQQKSSQAPKLLFHYYDKDFNNEADTPDNFQSRRPNTSFCFLDIRSPGLGDTAMYLCATSRPPGGEGAKNIQYFGAGTRLSVL.

The V and J genes are TRBV5-1 and TRBJ2-2; weak D call: TRBD2 (6 bases). This CDR3 is built from 13 residues. Germline V gene data show CDR1 as SGHRS and CDR2 as YFSETQ. The V end was cut by 5 bases, the J end by 13 bases, with 18 bases between. CDR3 coding DNA: TGCGCCAGCAGAAATAGCGTCACGGAGGGGCTGTTTTTT. As protein: CASRNSVTEGLFF.

This clone has a single count. CDR3 nucleotides: TGTGCCAGCAGCTTGGGCGACAGGGGAGTAGGCTACACCTTC. This sequence encodes CASSLGDRGVGYTF. The chain joins TRBV5-4 to TRBJ1-2, with 8 bases that match TRBD1. The CDR3 extends over 14 amino acids. J lost 8 bases, V lost 0 bases, and 6 bases had no gene match. Germline V CDR1 and CDR2: SGHNT, YYREEE (reference sequence).

The chain recombines TRBV11-3 with TRBJ2-7; D ambiguous. Between the trimmed V and J ends, which lost 0 bases and 3 bases, there was a span of 12 bases. The CDR3 is made up of 15 amino acids. The germline gives CDR1 SGHNT, CDR2 YENEEA. Here the CDR3 DNA reads TGTGCCAGCAGCTTAGATAGAAACGTTGGCTACGAGCAGTACTTC. Its translation is CASSLDRNVGYEQYF.